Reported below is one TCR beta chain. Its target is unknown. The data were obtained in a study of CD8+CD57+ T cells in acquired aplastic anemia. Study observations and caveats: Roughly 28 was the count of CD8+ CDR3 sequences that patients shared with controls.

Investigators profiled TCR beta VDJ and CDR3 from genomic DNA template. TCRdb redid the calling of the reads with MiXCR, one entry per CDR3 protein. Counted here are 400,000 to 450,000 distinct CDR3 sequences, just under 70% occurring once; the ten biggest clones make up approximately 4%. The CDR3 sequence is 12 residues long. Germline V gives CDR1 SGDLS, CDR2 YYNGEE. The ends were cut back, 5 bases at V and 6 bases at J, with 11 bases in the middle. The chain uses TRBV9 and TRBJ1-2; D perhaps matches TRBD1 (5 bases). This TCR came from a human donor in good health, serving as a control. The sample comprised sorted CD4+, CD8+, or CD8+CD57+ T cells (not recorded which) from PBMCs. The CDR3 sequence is CASSGAADGYTF. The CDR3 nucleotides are TGTGCCAGCAGTGGGGCCGCGGATGGCTACACCTTC.